This TCR beta chain emerged from a study of cytomegalovirus exposure and HLA in healthy donors. Those who donated were healthy bone marrow donors. The donors, nominally healthy at sampling, likely had unrecorded immune exposures. As to this clone: Its antigen is undetermined.

Unmatched junction bases numbered 5, after V lost 3 bases and J lost 2 bases. The germline gives CDR1 MNHEY, CDR2 SMNVEV (reference sequence). This CDR3 has 15 amino acids. The study's findings and limits: Links to common viral pathogens appeared, in a later analysis, for several of the most significant clusters. Some V segments (TRBV6-2 and TRBV6-3 among them) were excluded as indistinguishable.

The PCR ran on 60 Vbeta and 13 Jbeta primers. TCRdb keeps only in-frame clones here, not all; method: immunoSEQ multiplex PCR. The table records 200,000 or so clones, about four fifths of them present only once. This TCR came from a woman aged 25 to 39 in good health and CMV-seropositive. What was sequenced was PBMCs. This sequence joins TRBV27 and TRBJ2-7, with 9 positions matching TRBD1. CDR3 region: CASSFGQGLTYEQYF. In DNA, the CDR3 is TGTGCCAGCAGTTTCGGACAGGGGCTTACCTACGAGCAGTACTTC.